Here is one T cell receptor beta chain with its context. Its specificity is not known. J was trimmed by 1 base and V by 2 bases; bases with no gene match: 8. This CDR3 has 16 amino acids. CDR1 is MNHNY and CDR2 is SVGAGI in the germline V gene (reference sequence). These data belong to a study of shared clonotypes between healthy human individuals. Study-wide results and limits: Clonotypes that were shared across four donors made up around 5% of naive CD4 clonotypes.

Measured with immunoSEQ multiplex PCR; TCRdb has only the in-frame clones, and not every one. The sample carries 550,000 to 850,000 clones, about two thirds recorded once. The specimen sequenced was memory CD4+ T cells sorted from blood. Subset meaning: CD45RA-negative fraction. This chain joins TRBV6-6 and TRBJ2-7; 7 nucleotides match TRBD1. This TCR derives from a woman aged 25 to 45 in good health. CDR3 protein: CASSYGVRGTSYEQYF. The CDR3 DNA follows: TGTGCCAGCAGTTACGGTGTCAGGGGGACGTCCTACGAGCAGTACTTC.